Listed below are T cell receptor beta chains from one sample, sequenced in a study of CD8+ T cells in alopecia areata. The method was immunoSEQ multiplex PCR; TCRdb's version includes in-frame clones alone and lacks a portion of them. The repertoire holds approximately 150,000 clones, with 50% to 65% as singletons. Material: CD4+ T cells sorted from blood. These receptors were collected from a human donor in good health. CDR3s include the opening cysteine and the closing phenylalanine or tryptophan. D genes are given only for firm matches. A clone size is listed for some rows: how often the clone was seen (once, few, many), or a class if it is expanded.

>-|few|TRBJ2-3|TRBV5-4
TGTGCCAGCAGCCTCGCGAGTCCCCGGGCAGATACGCAGTATTTT
CASSLASPRADTQYF
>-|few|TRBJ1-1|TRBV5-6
TGTGCCAGCAGCTTGAAGGTCAGGAGCCTGAACACTGAAGCTTTCTTT
CASSLKVRSLNTEAFF
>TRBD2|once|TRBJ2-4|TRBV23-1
TGCGCCAGCAGTCAATCGCCGGGGACTAGAACGGGCTTTGCCAAAAACATTCAGTACTTC
CASSQSPGTRTGFAKNIQYF
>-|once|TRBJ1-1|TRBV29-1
TGCAGCGCCCCATCCAAAGGGGGTAACACTGAAGCTTTCTTT
CSAPSKGGNTEAFF
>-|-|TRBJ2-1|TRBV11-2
TGTGCCAGCAGCTTAGTACGAGGGGTCAATGAGCAGTTCTTC
CASSLVRGVNEQFF
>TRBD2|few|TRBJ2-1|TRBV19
TGTGCCAGTAGTCCGGGACTAGCGGGAGGGGGTGAGCAGTTCTTC
CASSPGLAGGGEQFF
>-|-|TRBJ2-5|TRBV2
TGTGCCAGCAGTCTAGTAGAAGAGACCCAGTACTTC
CASSLVEETQYF
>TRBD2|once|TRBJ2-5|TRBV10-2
TGCGCCAGCAAGGCTAGCGGGATGGAGGAGACCCAGTACTTC
CASKASGMEETQYF
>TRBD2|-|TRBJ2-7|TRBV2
TGTGCCAGCACTGGAGGGACTAGCGGGATCCCCCGGTACTTC
CASTGGTSGIPRYF
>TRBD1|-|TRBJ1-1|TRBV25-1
TGTGCCAGTCGGGACAGGGATGGAACTGAAGCTTTCTTT
CASRDRDGTEAFF
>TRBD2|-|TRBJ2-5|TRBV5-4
TGTGCCAGCAGCTTGGACAGCCGGACTAGGGAGACCCAGTACTTC
CASSLDSRTRETQYF
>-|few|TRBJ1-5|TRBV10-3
TGTGCCATCAGTGAGGGGCAGGGCCTTAGCAATCAGCCCCAGCATTTT
CAISEGQGLSNQPQHF
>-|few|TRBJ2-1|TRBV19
TGTGCCAGTAGTTTCGGGGATAGCTCCTACAATGAGCAGTTCTTC
CASSFGDSSYNEQFF
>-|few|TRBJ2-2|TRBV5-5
TGTGCCAGCAGCCACGAAGTTGCCGGGGAGCTGTTTTTT
CASSHEVAGELFF
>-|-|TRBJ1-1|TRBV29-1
TGCAGCGCCGGACGCGGGATGAACACTGAAGCTTTCTTT
CSAGRGMNTEAFF
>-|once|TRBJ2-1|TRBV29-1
TGCAGCGTAACCGATTTGGTCAATGAGCAGTTCTTC
CSVTDLVNEQFF
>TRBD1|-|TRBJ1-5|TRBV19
TGTGCCAGTAGTGCCGGACAGGGGATTTGGAATCAGCCCCAGCATTTT
CASSAGQGIWNQPQHF
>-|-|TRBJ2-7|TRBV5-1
TGCGCCAGCAGCTTGGTAGTCAGTCCCTACGAGCAGTACTTC
CASSLVVSPYEQYF
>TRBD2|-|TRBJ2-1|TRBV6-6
TGTGCCAGCTGCAAGACTAGCGGGGGTTACAATGAGCAGTTCTTC
CASCKTSGGYNEQFF
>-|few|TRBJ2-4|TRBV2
TGTGCCAGCAGTGGGTCTGGAAACATTCAGTACTTC
CASSGSGNIQYF
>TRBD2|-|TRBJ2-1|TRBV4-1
TGCGCCAGCAGCCAAGTAGCGGGGGGCGGTGAGCAGTTCTTC
CASSQVAGGGEQFF
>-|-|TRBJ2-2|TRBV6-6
TGTGCCAGCAGTTACTCAGGGTACACCGGGGAGCTGTTTTTT
CASSYSGYTGELFF
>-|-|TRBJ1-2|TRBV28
TGTGCCATCTCGGGGGGAAACTATGGCTACACCTTC
CAISGGNYGYTF
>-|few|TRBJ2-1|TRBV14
TGTGCCAGCGCGAGGGGCGGCTCCTACAATGAGCAGTTCTTC
CASARGGSYNEQFF
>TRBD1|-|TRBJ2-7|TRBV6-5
TGTGCCAGCAGTTCCCACGGGACAGGAGGGGCCTACGAGCAGTACTTC
CASSSHGTGGAYEQYF
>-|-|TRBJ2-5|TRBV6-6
TGTGCCAGCAGTGCAGTGGGGGAGACCCAGTACTTC
CASSAVGETQYF
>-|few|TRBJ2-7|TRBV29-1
TGCAGCGTTGCATTGGGAAGCGAGCAGTACTTC
CSVALGSEQYF
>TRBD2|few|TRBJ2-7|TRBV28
TGTGCCAGCAGCCCCGGGACTAGCGGGGCGTACTTC
CASSPGTSGAYF
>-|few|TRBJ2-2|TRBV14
TGTGCCAGCAGCCAAGTGCCTGGGGTAAACACCGGGGAGCTGTTTTTT
CASSQVPGVNTGELFF
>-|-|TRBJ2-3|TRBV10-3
TGTGCCATCAGTGATTTATACACAGATACGCAGTATTTT
CAISDLYTDTQYF
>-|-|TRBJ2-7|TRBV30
TGTGCCTGGAGTCACTCCTACGAGCAGTACTTC
CAWSHSYEQYF
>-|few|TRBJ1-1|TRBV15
TGTGCCACCAGCAGAGGCGGACCTAACACTGAAGCTTTCTTT
CATSRGGPNTEAFF
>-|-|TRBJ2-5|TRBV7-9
TGTGCCAGCAGCTCCCGGGGACCGGAGACCCAGTACTTC
CASSSRGPETQYF
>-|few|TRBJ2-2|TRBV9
TGTGCCAGCAGCGTACTAGATGCCAGTACCGGGGAGCTGTTTTTT
CASSVLDASTGELFF
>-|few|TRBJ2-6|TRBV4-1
TGCGCCAGCAGCCAGCCCAGGGAAGCTGGGGCCAACGTCCTGACTTTC
CASSQPREAGANVLTF
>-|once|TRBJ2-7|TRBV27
TGTGCCAGCAGTTTACGACTTGCCTCCGAGCAGTACTTC
CASSLRLASEQYF
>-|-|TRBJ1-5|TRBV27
TGTGCCAGCAGTTTATTCTACGGGAACAATCAGCCCCAGCATTTT
CASSLFYGNNQPQHF
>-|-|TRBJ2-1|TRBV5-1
TGCGCCAGCAGCCTGACGGCCGGGAGCTACAATGAGCAGTTCTTC
CASSLTAGSYNEQFF
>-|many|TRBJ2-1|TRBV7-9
TGTGCCAGCAGTTTCGTCCCGGGACTGCGATTGGACAATGAGCAGTTCTTC
CASSFVPGLRLDNEQFF
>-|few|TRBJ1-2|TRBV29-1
TGCAGCGTTGAGTCCTCTAACTATGGCTACACCTTC
CSVESSNYGYTF
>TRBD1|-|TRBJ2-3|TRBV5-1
TGCGCCAGCAGCCTCAGACAGGGGGGAACAGATACGCAGTATTTT
CASSLRQGGTDTQYF
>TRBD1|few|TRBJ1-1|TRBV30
TGTGCCTGGTTGGGACAGGGAGACACTGAAGCTTTCTTT
CAWLGQGDTEAFF
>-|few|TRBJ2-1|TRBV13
TGTGCCAGCAGCTTGGTGGCCTACAATGAGCAGTTCTTC
CASSLVAYNEQFF
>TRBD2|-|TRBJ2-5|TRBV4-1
TGCGCCAGCAGCCAATCCGGAAGCGGGAGGTTACAAAGGTACCAAGAGACCCAGTACTTC
CASSQSGSGRLQRYQETQYF
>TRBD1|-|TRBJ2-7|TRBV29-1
TGCAGCGTCGGGGACAGGGCTAGCGAGCAGTACTTC
CSVGDRASEQYF
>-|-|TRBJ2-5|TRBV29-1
TGCAGCGTTGAGTTAGCAACAGGGACCCAGTACTTC
CSVELATGTQYF